This T cell receptor (beta chain) emerged from a study of cytomegalovirus exposure and HLA in healthy donors. Overall study context: Early on, a data release was issued that held some 91 million unique TCRs from HLA-typed donors. General study points: Across donors, presence/absence analyses took sequencing depth to be roughly uniform. A later analysis found common viral pathogens apparently linked to several of the most significant clusters.

Primers for the PCR totalled 60 Vbeta and 13 Jbeta. The data were produced by immunoSEQ multiplex PCR, yet TCRdb's version contains in-frame clones alone and is incomplete. The profile shows around 80,000 clones, about 73% of them singletons. This CDR3 is built from 15 residues. Germline V gene sequence: CDR1 SGHVS, CDR2 FQNEAQ. To note about this clone: Its target is not known.

The TCR was taken from a man aged 35 to 55 in good health and CMV-seronegative. This sequence joins TRBV7-8 and TRBJ2-5; 9 bases match TRBD2. The J call is doubtful: the DNA matches TRBJ2-7 better. The material sequenced was PBMCs. In DNA form, the CDR3 reads TGTGCCAGCAGCGGACGGACTAGCGTTGCCTACGAGCAGTACTTC. Amino acids: CASSGRTSVAYEQYF.